Listed here are 21 T cell receptor beta chains from one sample, sequenced in a study of blood T cells in healthy people across ages. A J-beta primer mix and a sample-barcoded 5' primer were used in a second PCR of about 7 to 12 cycles. TCRdb re-called the 5' RACE reads with MiXCR, one entry per CDR3 protein. The table lists 630,000 or so distinct CDR3 sequences, about 30% of them singletons. Input material: blood. The source is a woman aged 80 or older in good health.

For this clonotype: A junction end diverges from the germline sequence, so it may reflect a read error. The CDR3 sequence: CASRGEIGTDTQYF. The DNA of the CDR3 is TGTGCTAGCAGGGGGGAAATCGGCACAGATACGCAGTATTTT. This chain connects TRBV20-1 to TRBJ2-3; D is possibly TRBD1 (7 bases). Germline CDR1 is DFQATT and CDR2 is SNEGSKA (reference sequence). The CDR3 runs 14 residues.

This clonotype was detected ten times or more. The V and J genes are TRBV12-3 or TRBV12-4 and TRBJ1-2, with D tentatively TRBD1 (6 bases). This CDR3 comprises 17 residues. V lost 3 bases and J 5 bases, leaving 22 bases between the germline ends. The CDR3 DNA follows: TGTGCCAGCAGTTTGGTCGGGGGGGCTGCCCTGGGGTATGGCTACACCTTC. It encodes CASSLVGGAALGYGYTF.

This clonotype was seen more than once but under ten times. The rearrangement joins TRBV29-1 to TRBJ2-5, with 10 bases that match TRBD1. The V gene end was trimmed by 7 bases and the J gene end by 1 base; junction bases not matched to a gene: 3. Germline CDR1 SQVTM, CDR2 ANQGSEA. The CDR3 contains 13 residues. The CDR3 nucleotides read TGCAGCGGAAGACAGGGGGCCCAAGAGACCCAGTACTTC. This translates into CSGRQGAQETQYF.

There are a few counts of this clonotype. V is TRBV7-2 and J is TRBJ2-5, with D perhaps TRBD2 (7 bases). This CDR3 is 14 amino acids long. V dropped 4 bases and J dropped 7 bases, with 16 bases sitting between them. Germline CDR1 is SGHTA and CDR2 is FQGNSA. The CDR3 DNA sequence: TGTGCCAGCAGCTCCCACCGGGGAGGGGGGACCCAGTACTTC. Amino acids: CASSSHRGGGTQYF.

This clonotype was detected only a few times. A much larger clone lies a single base off, so this may be a read error. The chain joins TRBV7-9 to TRBJ2-6; perhaps D is TRBD1 or TRBD2 (6 bases each). Germline loops: CDR1 SEHNR, CDR2 FQNEAQ (reference sequence). The CDR3 length is 14 residues. CDR3 nucleotide sequence: TGTGCCAGCAGGAGGGGGGTTGAGGCCAACGTCCGGACTTTC. It yields the protein CASRRGVEANVRTF.

This clonotype has a count of ten or more. The J gene is TRBJ1-2, the V gene TRBV20-1; D is unresolved. Trimming pared 1 base from V and 6 bases from J, leaving 6 bases between. The CDR3 length is 11 residues. Germline CDR1 reads DFQATT; CDR2 reads SNEGSKA (reference sequence). CDR3 loop: CSARVGNGYTF. The CDR3 bases are TGCAGTGCTAGAGTTGGGAATGGCTACACCTTC.

This clonotype was found many times. The V gene is TRBV20-1, the J gene TRBJ1-5; 9 bases are shared with TRBD1. V was clipped by 5 bases and J by 5 bases; unmatched bases: 7. The CDR3 spans 14 residues. Germline CDR1 reads DFQATT; CDR2 reads SNEGSKA (reference sequence). CDR3 sequence: CSAPGTGIHQPQHF. The CDR3 nucleotides read TGCAGTGCTCCAGGGACAGGGATTCATCAGCCCCAGCATTTT.

The chain uses TRBV4-3 and TRBJ2-3; weak D call: TRBD2 (5 bases). V lost 1 base to trimming and J lost 2 bases, with 13 bases between them. The V gene's germline CDR1 is LGHNA and CDR2 YSLEER. CDR3 length equals 16 residues. CDR3 DNA: TGCGCCAGCAGCCAAGGGATAAGCGGCACCACAGATACGCAGTATTTT. Encoded protein: CASSQGISGTTDTQYF.

This clonotype came up many times. The chain links TRBV5-1 to TRBJ2-7; D is uncertain. V was cut by 7 bases and J by 0 bases, with 14 bases left in between. The CDR3 consists of 14 residues. The germline V gene encodes CDR1 SGHRS and CDR2 YFSETQ. The CDR3 DNA reads as TGCGCCAGCCAACACGACGGCAGCTCCTACGAGCAGTACTTC. This sequence encodes CASQHDGSSYEQYF.

As to this clonotype: A read error may explain this, as a much larger clone is one base away. The rearrangement joins TRBV11-2 to TRBJ2-3, with TRBD1 as a possible D gene (5 bases). Germline V CDR1 and CDR2: SGHAT, FQNNGV. CDR3 length equals 15 residues. The CDR3, as DNA: TGTGCCAGCAGCTTAGGGCAGGGCACCACAGGTACGCAGTATTTT. The encoded protein is CASSLGQGTTGTQYF. The variable domain in full, with the rest retrieved from reference TRBV11-2 and TRBJ2-3, is EAGVAQSPRYKIIEKRQSVAFWCNPISGHATLYWYQQILGQGPKLLIQFQNNGVVDDSQLPKDRFSAERLKGVDSTLKIQPAKLEDSAVYLCASSLGQGTTGTQYFGPGTRLTVL.

In regard to this clonotype: This may come from a read error, since a much larger clone is one base off. This chain joins TRBV2 and TRBJ2-4, with D possibly matching TRBD2 (7 bases). The better agreement between TRBJ2-5 and the DNA end casts doubt on the J call. The CDR3 is 14 amino acids. The germline CDR1 and CDR2 sequences are SNHLY and FYNNEI. The CDR3 region is CASSDGGGAETQYF. The CDR3 DNA follows: TGTGCCAGCAGTGATGGTGGGGGGGCGGAGACCCAGTACTTC.

This clonotype was counted ten times or more. The V call is TRBV7-2, the J call TRBJ2-1, with a possible D match to TRBD2 (6 bases). The CDR3 length is 16 residues. Germline values: CDR1 SGHTA, CDR2 FQGNSA. Deletions cut 1 base from V and 6 bases from J, with 16 bases between. CDR3 bases: TGTGCCAGCAGCTTAGTTGGTGTTTGGGGAGGCAATGAGCAGTTCTTC. It yields the protein CASSLVGVWGGNEQFF. Combining the CDR3 with reference TRBV7-2 and TRBJ2-1 gives the whole variable domain GAGVSQSPSNKVTEKGKDVELRCDPISGHTALYWYRQSLGQGLEFLIYFQGNSAPDKSGLPSDRFSAERTGGSVSTLTIQRTQQEDSAVYLCASSLVGVWGGNEQFFGPGTRLTVL.

Only a few counts were recorded for this clonotype. The chain carries TRBV19 and TRBJ2-1; 9 nucleotides match TRBD1. Trimming cost V 0 bases and J 4 bases; bases outside gene matches: 4. CDR3 length: 16 amino acids. CDR1 is LNHDA and CDR2 is SQIVND in the germline V gene (reference sequence). In DNA form, the CDR3 reads TGTGCCAGTAGTATAGATCTAGGACAGGGGTACAATGAGCAGTTCTTC. This codes for CASSIDLGQGYNEQFF.

This clonotype has at least ten counts. The rearrangement joins TRBV5-1 to TRBJ1-2; TRBD1 matches 10 bases. This CDR3 spans 13 amino acids. CDR1 and CDR2 from the germline V gene are SGHRS and YFSETQ. The trim removed 0 bases at V and 12 bases at J, leaving 5 bases unmatched. The CDR3, as DNA: TGCGCCAGCAGCTTGGCTCGACAGGGGGCGAACACCTTC. This codes for CASSLARQGANTF.

The table lists this clonotype with many counts. CDR3 region: CASSADRALLHYGYTF. In nucleotides, the CDR3 is TGTGCCAGCAGTGCCGACCGGGCCTTGCTTCACTATGGCTACACCTTC. This chain uses TRBV2 with TRBJ1-2; D remains unclear. V shed 4 bases and J shed 3 bases, with 18 bases lying between them. From germline, CDR1 is SNHLY and CDR2 FYNNEI. The CDR3 loop spans 16 amino acids.

Concerning this clonotype itself: This may come from a read error, since a much larger clone is one base off. The rearrangement joins TRBV12-3 or TRBV12-4 to TRBJ1-2; a weak D match, TRBD1 (5 bases). The CDR3 spans 14 residues. The CDR3, as DNA: TGTGCCAACAGTCCGCTCGGAGGGGTTTATGGCTACACCTTC. Residues: CANSPLGGVYGYTF.

This clonotype was picked up many times. The chain uses TRBV4-3 and TRBJ2-3; the D gene is possibly TRBD1 (7 bases). The germline V gene has CDR1 LGHNA and CDR2 YSLEER. V gave up 0 bases and J gave up 6 bases, with 22 bases separating them. The CDR3 consists of 18 residues. The CDR3 bases are TGCGCCAGCAGCCAAGATTTCAGACAGGGAGGTCTTTTGGATACGCAGTATTTT. Translation: CASSQDFRQGGLLDTQYF.

The genes are TRBV5-1 and TRBJ2-2; D might be TRBD1 (6 bases). The CDR3 is made up of 14 amino acids. Germline V gene lookup returns CDR1 SGHRS and CDR2 YFSETQ. V gave up 5 bases and J gave up 6 bases, with 14 bases separating them. This CDR3 reads CASSTTGTAGELFF. The CDR3 bases are TGCGCCAGCAGTACTACAGGGACGGCCGGGGAGCTGTTTTTT.

This clonotype appeared many times. The chain combines TRBV29-1 with TRBJ2-7, with 11 bases that match TRBD1. The CDR3 covers 13 residues. J was trimmed by 6 bases and V by 6 bases; bases with no gene match: 7. Germline V gene lookup returns CDR1 SQVTM and CDR2 ANQGSEA. The CDR3 sequence is CSVRTGGFGEQYF. CDR3 bases: TGCAGCGTCAGGACAGGGGGCTTCGGCGAGCAGTACTTC.

The genes are TRBV4-3 and TRBJ1-2, with no clear D. The CDR3 covers 14 residues. Germline-derived CDR1 and CDR2 are LGHNA and YSLEER. With 3 bases removed from V and 8 bases from J, the gap between germline ends came to 16 bases. The CDR3 spells CASSQAQVSGGYTF. CDR3 bases: TGCGCCAGCAGCCAGGCCCAGGTCAGCGGCGGCTACACCTTC.

This clonotype was recorded only once. The V gene is TRBV5-1, the J gene TRBJ2-7; TRBD2 agrees at 7 bases. This CDR3 has 15 amino acids. With V trimmed by 6 bases and J by 0 bases, 9 bases remained unmatched. Per germline, CDR1 SGHRS and CDR2 YFSETQ. The CDR3 protein is CASKTSGTNSYEQYF. The CDR3 bases are TGCGCCAGCAAGACGTCCGGGACTAACTCCTACGAGCAGTACTTC.